A single TCR beta chain is shown here with its context. This entry belongs to a study of blood T cell repertoires in COVID-19. At the level of the study: Both acute and convalescent COVID-19 samples were obtained from the United States, Italy and Spain. PBMCs, B-cell-depleted T cells, or T cells were the source of the cDNA or gDNA that made up the material.

The V and J ends lost 5 bases and 0 bases, in that order; junction bases with no gene match: 11. The germline gives CDR1 MNHEY, CDR2 SMNVEV (reference sequence). This CDR3 is built from 18 residues. As originally analysed: From reference gene primer amplification, estimates of nucleated cell counts were derived. Repertoires were generated with immunoSEQ multiplex PCR, while TCRdb's copy carries only in-frame clones and drops some. The V and J calls and clone size come from that table; D and trimming were worked out from the DNA. The repertoire has under 100,000 clones, roughly 78% of them found once; the top ten carry more than 9%.

Sequenced: peripheral blood. This clonotype originated in a man aged 55 to 70 with acute or convalescent COVID-19. The chain couples TRBV27 to TRBJ2-4, with 9 bases fitting TRBD1. The CDR3 DNA reads TGTGCCAGCAGTCCTCCGACAGGGGGGGTACTAGCCAAAAACATTCAGTACTTC. Its protein product is CASSPPTGGVLAKNIQYF.